This record covers a single T cell receptor beta chain. As yet, its antigen is unknown. The data derive from a study of CD8 T cells in ankylosing spondylitis. Study-level results: Disease-associated clones were reportedly significantly overrepresented in matched ankylosing spondylitis synovial fluid.

This CDR3 has 15 amino acids. V lost 2 bases to trimming and J lost 7 bases; unmatched junction nucleotides: 5. In germline, CDR1 is SEHNR, CDR2 FQNEAQ (reference sequence). TCRdb itself ran the 5' RACE reads through MiXCR, one entry per CDR3 protein. The sample includes roughly 130,000 distinct CDR3 sequences, more than 7% of them seen just once. The sample was synovial fluid, either unsorted or a sorted T cell fraction (not recorded which). This sequence originates from a male donor with ankylosing spondylitis. The chain employs TRBV7-9 and TRBJ2-3, with TRBD2 identical over 11 bases. The CDR3 here is CASSLLAGGGNTQYF. CDR3 nucleotide sequence: TGTGCCAGCAGCTTACTAGCGGGGGGTGGAAATACGCAGTATTTT. Full variable domain (outside the CDR3, taken from reference TRBV7-9 and TRBJ2-3): DTGVSQNPRHKITKRGQNVTFRCDPISEHNRLYWYRQTLGQGPEFLTYFQNEAQLEKSRLLSDRFSAERPKGSFSTLEIQRTEQGDSAMYLCASSLLAGGGNTQYFGPGTRLTVL.